The 22 T cell receptor beta chains below all came from one sample that was sequenced in a study of T cells in Graves' hyperthyroidism and ophthalmopathy. Amplified regions were TCR beta CDR3 sequences from RNA transcripts. The TCR CDR3 was amplified in a first-round RT-PCR using the HTBI primer set. Each CDR3 protein gets one entry after TCRdb re-called the multiplex PCR reads with MiXCR. The sample carries more than 300,000 distinct CDR3 sequences, roughly 17% recorded once. Sequencing was done on a sample of blood. The receptors stem from a woman aged 30 to 39 with Graves' hyperthyroidism that later progressed to Graves' ophthalmopathy.

This clonotype was seen more than once but under ten times. The genes are TRBV4-1 and TRBJ2-2; 13 nucleotides agree with TRBD2. J lost 7 bases, V lost 0 bases, and 5 bases had no gene match. Germline CDR1 reads MGHRA; CDR2 reads YSYEKL. CDR3 length equals 17 residues. CDR3: CASSQDGGLAGSGELFF. The DNA for the CDR3 is TGCGCCAGCAGCCAAGATGGGGGACTAGCGGGAAGCGGGGAGCTGTTTTTT.

V gene TRBV30 combines with J gene TRBJ1-2, with TRBD1 matching over 7 bases. The CDR3 sequence is 13 residues long. J lost 7 bases, V lost 1 base, and 6 bases had no gene match. Germline-derived CDR1 and CDR2 are GTSNPN and SVGIG (reference sequence). In DNA, the CDR3 is TGTGCCTGGAGTGAAACAGGGGCGTTTGGCTACACCTTC. Its translation: CAWSETGAFGYTF.

This clonotype was picked up many times. V usage is TRBV10-3 and J usage is TRBJ2-5; TRBD2 agrees at 8 bases. V was pared by 2 bases and J by 5 bases, with 4 bases of the junction left unmatched. This CDR3 contains 14 residues. CDR1 is ENHRY and CDR2 is SYGVKD in the germline V gene. CDR3 protein: CAISERAGVETQYF. The CDR3 bases are TGTGCCATCAGTGAGAGAGCGGGAGTGGAGACCCAGTACTTC.

In the case of this clonotype: A clone one base away is much larger, so this may be a read error. The V gene is TRBV11-2, the J gene TRBJ1-4, with D uncertain. The CDR3 loop spans 14 amino acids. Trimming took 1 base from V and 6 from J, leaving 9 bases between them. The germline V gene has CDR1 SGHAT and CDR2 FQNNGV. This CDR3 reads CASSLAGVDEKLFF. In DNA form, the CDR3 reads TGTGCCAGCAGCTTAGCCGGGGTTGATGAAAAACTGTTTTTT.

This clonotype was seen repeatedly, ten times or more. The chain links TRBV28 to TRBJ1-2; 8 bases align to TRBD1. Germline V lookup: CDR1 MDHEN, CDR2 SYDVKM. The CDR3 sequence is 12 residues long. Unmatched junction bases numbered 1, after V lost 6 bases and J lost 4 bases. CDR3 in amino acids: CASRGQVYGYTF. DNA of the CDR3: TGTGCCAGCAGGGGACAGGTCTATGGCTACACCTTC.

This clonotype was observed many times. V gene TRBV2 combines with J gene TRBJ1-1, with TRBD1 as a possible D gene (5 bases). Germline V gene sequence: CDR1 SNHLY, CDR2 FYNNEI. The length of the CDR3 is 13 residues. Trimming stripped 5 bases from V and 6 bases from J, with 13 bases between. The CDR3: CASSQGWVSEAFF. Written as DNA, the CDR3 is TGTGCCAGCAGTCAGGGCTGGGTGTCTGAAGCTTTCTTT.

This clonotype was counted only a few times. The genes are TRBV5-1 and TRBJ2-2, with 7 bases matching TRBD2. CDR1 SGHRS and CDR2 YFSETQ come from the germline V gene. The CDR3 is 17 residues long. V was pared by 2 bases and J by 2 bases, with 9 bases of the junction left unmatched. The CDR3 DNA is TGCGCCAGCAGCTTCCCGGTACTAGCGCCCAACACCGGGGAGCTGTTTTTT. Its translation is CASSFPVLAPNTGELFF.

The table lists this clonotype with many counts. CDR3 residues: CASSLEGSGNEQFF. The DNA for the CDR3 is TGCGCCAGCAGCTTGGAAGGCAGTGGCAATGAGCAGTTCTTC. The V and J genes are TRBV5-1 and TRBJ2-1; D not certain. This CDR3 is built from 14 residues. Trimming left V 0 bases short and J 6 bases short, with 10 bases between. Germline V gives CDR1 SGHRS, CDR2 YFSETQ.

V usage is TRBV3-1 and J usage is TRBJ2-3; 10 nucleotides align to TRBD2. Germline V CDR1 and CDR2: LGHDT, YNNKEL (reference sequence). The junction had 7 bases not matched to a gene; V was cut back by 0 bases and J by 1 base. The CDR3 consists of 18 residues. The CDR3 region is CASSQEGLAGGGTDTQYF. DNA of the CDR3: TGTGCCAGCAGCCAAGAGGGATTAGCGGGAGGCGGCACAGATACGCAGTATTTT.

The CDR3 loop reads CASSLVRGSTDSGNTIYF. CDR3 DNA: TGCGCCAGCAGCTTGGTTAGGGGATCTACGGACTCTGGAAACACCATATATTTT. The chain links TRBV5-1 to TRBJ1-3; perhaps TRBD1 as D (5 bases). Germline loops: CDR1 SGHRS, CDR2 YFSETQ. This CDR3 has 18 residues. The V gene lost 0 bases and the J gene lost 0 bases, with 16 bases spanning the gap. Supplemented by reference TRBV5-1 and TRBJ1-3, the full variable domain reads KAGVTQTPRYLIKTRGQQVTLSCSPISGHRSVSWYQQTPGQGLQFLFEYFSETQRNKGNFPGRFSGRQFSNSRSEMNVSTLELGDSALYLCASSLVRGSTDSGNTIYFGEGSWLTVV.

This clonotype appeared many times. The V call is TRBV28, the J call TRBJ2-1; 13 bases map to TRBD2. J gave up 0 bases and V 6 bases, and 8 bases lay outside the gene matches. CDR1 MDHEN and CDR2 SYDVKM come from the germline V gene. The CDR3 is made up of 18 amino acids. In DNA, the CDR3 is TGTGCCAGCAGGCCGACTAGCGGGGGGCCCTACTCCTACAATGAGCAGTTCTTC. Protein product: CASRPTSGGPYSYNEQFF.

This clonotype occurred once. A much larger clone differs from this one at a single base, so this may be a read error. The chain links TRBV29-1 to TRBJ2-2; D may match TRBD1 or TRBD2 (5 bases each). The germline V gene encodes CDR1 SQVTM and CDR2 ANQGSEA. The CDR3 sequence is 13 residues long. The CDR3 spells CSVNRDDTGELLF. As DNA, the CDR3 is TGCAGCGTGAACCGGGACGACACCGGGGAGCTGCTTTTT.

This clonotype came up a few times. The CDR3, as DNA: TGTGCCAGTAGCTTAGGACAGGCAGATACGCAGTATTTT. Translated, it gives CASSLGQADTQYF. This chain connects TRBV19 to TRBJ2-3, with TRBD1 identical over 7 bases. CDR1 LNHDA and CDR2 SQIVND come from the germline V gene (reference sequence). The CDR3 has 13 amino acids. V lost 6 bases, J lost 4 bases, and 4 bases stayed unmatched.

This clonotype was picked up one time. An end of the junction differs from the germline gene, which may be a read error. J is TRBJ2-3 and V is TRBV11-2, with 12 bases lining up with TRBD2. The CDR3 runs to 13 residues. Germline loops: CDR1 SGHAT, CDR2 FQNNGV. DNA for the CDR3: TGTGCCAGCAGCTACCCCGGACTAGCGGGGAGGGATTTT. Encoded protein: CASSYPGLAGRDF.

This clonotype was seen repeatedly, ten times or more. V usage is TRBV7-2 and J usage is TRBJ2-5; the match to TRBD2 covers 13 bases. Per the germline V gene, CDR1 is SGHTA and CDR2 is FQGNSA. The CDR3 length is 15 residues. V dropped 6 bases and J dropped 4; count of bases not matched to a gene: 5. CDR3 in amino acids: CASRELAGGGETQYF. The CDR3 DNA follows: TGTGCCAGCAGGGAACTAGCGGGAGGGGGAGAGACCCAGTACTTC.

As for this clonotype: This may stem from a read error, because a much larger clone lies one nucleotide away. The V call is TRBV5-6, the J call TRBJ2-5; D might be TRBD2 (6 bases). Germline values: CDR1 SGHDT, CDR2 YYEEEE. This CDR3 contains 15 residues. CDR3 amino acids: CAGSPAGNPQETQYF. The CDR3 nucleotides read TGTGCCGGCAGCCCCGCGGGGAACCCCCAAGAGACCCAGTACTTC.

The chain uses TRBV6-4 and TRBJ2-1, with TRBD2 matching over 11 bases. The junction had 4 bases not matched to a gene; V was cut back by 5 bases and J by 4 bases. Germline lookup yields CDR1 MRHNA and CDR2 SNTAGT. The CDR3 loop spans 15 amino acids. CDR3 nucleotide sequence: TGTGCCAGCAGTCAGACTAGCGGGAAGTACAATGAGCAGTTCTTC. Translating gives CASSQTSGKYNEQFF.

This clonotype was seen ten or more times. The V and J genes are TRBV20-1 and TRBJ1-1, with D unresolved. CDR1 and CDR2 (germline): DFQATT, SNEGSKA (reference sequence). The V end lost 3 bases, the J end lost 4 bases, and 15 bases lay between the germline ends. CDR3 length: 14 amino acids. DNA for the CDR3: TGCAGTGCTAGGAGTGAGGGTAGGGTCACTGAAGCTTTCTTT. Translation: CSARSEGRVTEAFF.

This clonotype was detected many times. This chain joins TRBV6-1 and TRBJ2-1; 9 nucleotides align to TRBD1. Germline CDR1 MNHNS, CDR2 SASEGT. Losses at the gene ends were 6 bases for V and 8 bases for J; bases not matched to a gene: 11. This CDR3 is 15 amino acids long. CDR3 residues: CASSDRDRAVDEQFF. The CDR3 bases are TGTGCCAGCAGCGACCGGGACAGGGCAGTGGATGAGCAGTTCTTC.

This clonotype was seen a handful of times. V gene TRBV19 combines with J gene TRBJ2-1, with 10 nucleotides matching TRBD1. The CDR3 is 16 amino acids. The ends lost 3 bases at V and 5 bases at J; junction bases unmatched: 7. Germline CDR1 LNHDA, CDR2 SQIVND (reference sequence). In DNA, the CDR3 is TGTGCCAGTAGTATTTGGGGGACAGGGGTGGACAATGAGCAGTTCTTC. Translated, it gives CASSIWGTGVDNEQFF.

This clonotype was detected ten times or more. The chain couples TRBV27 to TRBJ1-5; 10 nucleotides line up with TRBD1. The CDR3 has 15 residues. Germline loops: CDR1 MNHEY, CDR2 SMNVEV (reference sequence). Trimming at V came to 4 bases and at J to 2 bases, leaving 2 bases not matched to a gene. For the CDR3, the DNA is TGTGCCAGCAGTTACGGACAGGGGGGCAATCAGCCCCAGCATTTT. Translating gives CASSYGQGGNQPQHF.

V usage is TRBV2 and J usage is TRBJ2-7, with D tentatively TRBD1 (5 bases). The ends were cut back, 9 bases at V and 2 bases at J, with 8 bases in the middle. CDR3 size: 11 residues. The germline V gene has CDR1 SNHLY and CDR2 FYNNEI. CDR3 DNA: TGTGCCAGTGGGGCCCCCTACGAGCAGTACTTC. Translating it yields CASGAPYEQYF.